This entry features one TCR beta chain sequence. No antigen is known for it. CDR3 length: 16 amino acids. Germline CDR1 is DFQATT and CDR2 is SNEGSKA (reference sequence). Trimming stripped 0 bases from V and 0 bases from J, with 14 bases between. The data were obtained in a study of Graves' ophthalmopathy and Graves' hyperthyroidism. Whole-study findings and limits: Blood repertoires reportedly contained most expanded thyroid clonotypes above 0.001 frequency. Distinction of ophthalmopathy from stable hyperthyroidism by a 13-signature model reached 85% to 90% sensitivity and roughly 78% specificity.

Researchers took RNA transcripts and amplified TCR beta CDR3 regions from them. HTBI primers served in a first-round RT-PCR, which a second-round multiplex PCR followed. TCRdb analysed the multiplex PCR reads with MiXCR anew, one entry per CDR3 protein. This repertoire shows hundreds of thousands of distinct CDR3 sequences, about a fifth found once; its top ten account for approximately 6.5%. Aged 18 to 65, hyperthyroidism patients had been newly diagnosed, with under 2 months' duration. This TCR came from a woman in her late teens or twenties with stable Graves' hyperthyroidism. Some clones in this sample may be carry-over from other donors' samples. Sequencing was done on a sample of peripheral blood. The chain links TRBV20-1 to TRBJ2-5; the D gene is possibly TRBD2 (6 bases). The CDR3 reads CSARDPRWGDQETQYF. CDR3 coding DNA: TGCAGTGCTAGAGATCCACGGTGGGGGGACCAAGAGACCCAGTACTTC.